The 3 T cell receptor beta chains in this list originate from one sample, sequenced in a study of cytomegalovirus exposure and HLA in healthy donors. In the PCR, 60 Vbeta and 13 Jbeta primers were used. Profiling relied on immunoSEQ multiplex PCR, and the TCRdb table lists in-frame clones only, not all of them. The sample lists approximately 140,000 clones, 84% seen once, with approximately 2.6% in the top ten. Sequencing was performed on PBMCs. The receptors were gathered from a man aged 45-65 years in good health and CMV-seronegative.

The gene calls are TRBV5-4 and TRBJ1-2, with TRBD1 identical over 9 bases. Germline V CDR1 and CDR2: SGHNT, YYREEE (reference sequence). V shed 4 bases, J shed 3 bases, and the junction held 7 bases outside the gene matches. This CDR3 has 15 amino acids. The CDR3 sequence: CASSHARQGDYGYTF. CDR3 coding DNA: TGTGCCAGCAGCCACGCTCGACAGGGGGACTATGGCTACACCTTC.

This clone was recorded a few times. This chain joins TRBV11-3 and TRBJ2-4; D may be TRBD1 (5 bases). The CDR3 length is 17 residues. V was cut by 5 bases and J by 8 bases, with 25 bases left in between. The germline gives CDR1 SGHNT, CDR2 YENEEA. Here the CDR3 reads CASSRLPFQGLEDIQYF. Written as DNA, the CDR3 is TGTGCCAGCAGCCGTCTCCCTTTCCAGGGATTGGAAGACATTCAGTACTTC.

The rearrangement joins TRBV19 to TRBJ1-5, with 7 bases matching TRBD1. Unmatched junction bases numbered 6, after V lost 4 bases and J lost 3 bases. Germline CDR1 LNHDA, CDR2 SQIVND (reference sequence). The CDR3 length is 15 residues. CDR3 protein: CASSTGGGYNQPQHF. The CDR3 DNA follows: TGTGCCAGTAGTACCGGAGGGGGCTACAATCAGCCCCAGCATTTT.